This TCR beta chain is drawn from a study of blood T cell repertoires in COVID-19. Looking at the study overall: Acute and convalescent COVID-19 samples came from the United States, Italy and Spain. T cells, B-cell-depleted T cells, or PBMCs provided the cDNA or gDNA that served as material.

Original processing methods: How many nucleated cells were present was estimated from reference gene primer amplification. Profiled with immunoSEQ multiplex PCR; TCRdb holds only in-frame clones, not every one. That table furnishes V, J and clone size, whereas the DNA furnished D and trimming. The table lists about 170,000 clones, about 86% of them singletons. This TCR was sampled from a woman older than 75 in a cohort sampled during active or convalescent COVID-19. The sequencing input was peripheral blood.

CDR3 protein: CASSSAGRQGYNEQFF. CDR3 coding DNA: TGTGCCAGCAGTTCCGCGGGCCGACAGGGCTACAATGAGCAGTTCTTC. The chain has TRBV27 and TRBJ2-1, with TRBD1 identical over 7 bases. Trimming at V came to 4 bases and at J to 3 bases, leaving 9 bases not matched to a gene. The CDR3 has 16 residues. Germline V gives CDR1 MNHEY, CDR2 SMNVEV (reference sequence).